This T cell receptor (beta chain) was identified in a study of PD-1 blockade in mismatch repair-deficient tumors (dated by TCRdb to about 2017). About the study as a whole: The trial enrolled 85 to 100 consecutive patients with about twelve mismatch repair-deficient cancer types between September 2013 and 2016, all previously treated and progressing. Tumor-associated T cell clones in the peripheral blood of patients responding to PD-1 blockade were tracked using deep sequencing of TCR CDR3 regions.

Regarding this clone: Its antigen remains unidentified. Per-base qualities were not stored, and no clone one base away is much larger.

For every enrolled patient, mismatch repair deficiency was confirmed by either polymerase chain reaction or immunohistochemistry. A few patients who responded to pembrolizumab therapy underwent TCR sequencing. The phase II trial prospectively evaluated PD-1 blockade with pembrolizumab in advanced mismatch repair-deficient cancers, independent of tissue of origin. Peripheral blood T cell samples were collected serially, before PD-1 blockade began and at several time points afterward. Blood sampling time points were reported as weeks after the first dose of pembrolizumab. Library preparation employed the immunoSEQ multiplex PCR assay. As stored in TCRdb, this immuneACCESS dataset retains in-frame rearrangements with V and J assigned. A fraction of the clones does not appear; measured against another copy, unresolved V genes explain less than half of the discrepancy, and the remainder lacks a known reason. This sample gives 100,000 to 150,000 clones in total; around 87% of them show up just once. Together, the top ten hold around an eighth of the sample.

Trimming removed 2 bases from V and 7 bases from J; the gene matches leave 4 bases unexplained. CDR3 length: 14 amino acids, cysteine to phenylalanine. Only the CDR3 region is kept as DNA, spanning 42 bases read in frame from base 1. CDR1 MNHNY and CDR2 SVGAGI were looked up in the germline V gene (reference sequence). Overall study results and their limits: After pembrolizumab, tumor-resident clones, which were often undetectable in blood before treatment, expanded rapidly and then contracted, generally ahead of radiologic responses.

The rearrangement joined TRBV6-6 to TRBJ1-3; TRBD1 agrees with 8 junctional bases. The sequenced sample was peripheral blood, obtained 44 weeks after starting pembrolizumab. The TCR sequence derives from an adult with mismatch repair-deficient cancer. The CDR3 corresponds to CASSYGQGANTIYF. The DNA reads TGTGCCAGCAGTTACGGGCAGGGGGCCAACACCATATATTTT.